These 26 T cell receptor beta chains came from one sample sequenced in a study of shared clonotypes between healthy human individuals. Generated by immunoSEQ multiplex PCR, the TCRdb table keeps only in-frame clones and is missing some. The table has some 2.4 million clones, approximately 93% seen once. The sequencing sample was made of naive CD4+ T cells from PBMCs. As to subset: CD45RA+ positively selected. The receptors originated from a man between 18 and 35 years old in good health. Some clones in this sample may be carry-over from other donors' samples.

The gene calls are TRBV5-1 and TRBJ2-2; D remains unclear. The germline CDR1 and CDR2 sequences are SGHRS and YFSETQ. V lost 1 base, J lost 0 bases, and 13 bases lay in between. CDR3 length equals 17 residues. Written as DNA, the CDR3 is TGCGCCAGCAGCTTGAGTACGGGCAGCGCGAACACCGGGGAGCTGTTTTTT. Translating gives CASSLSTGSANTGELFF.

The chain couples TRBV7-9 to TRBJ2-1; TRBD2 aligns across 8 bases. The CDR3 sequence is 17 residues long. The junction had 13 bases not matched to a gene; V was cut back by 5 bases and J by 4 bases. Germline-derived CDR1 and CDR2 are SEHNR and FQNEAQ (reference sequence). The CDR3: CASSTSWRGVSYNEQFF. The CDR3 region has the DNA TGTGCCAGCAGCACCTCTTGGCGGGGGGTTTCGTACAATGAGCAGTTCTTC.

The chain combines TRBV6-5 with TRBJ1-1; the D gene is possibly TRBD1 (6 bases). Germline-derived CDR1 and CDR2 are MNHEY and SVGAGI. Deletions cut 6 bases from V and 11 bases from J, with 22 bases between. The CDR3 totals 14 residues. CDR3 nucleotide sequence: TGTGCCAGCAGGGAGATGGGCGGGGGCGCGGGGGCTTTCTTT. Its translation is CASREMGGGAGAFF.

The chain combines TRBV6-1 with TRBJ2-2, with D hard to call. This CDR3 contains 14 residues. Germline-derived CDR1 and CDR2 are MNHNS and SASEGT. V lost 9 bases and J lost 0, with 11 bases in between. In nucleotides, the CDR3 is TGTGCCAGTACTCGGCAGACGAACACCGGGGAGCTGTTTTTT. It encodes CASTRQTNTGELFF.

The rearrangement uses TRBV6-5 and TRBJ1-1; 7 nucleotides align to TRBD1. The germline V gene has CDR1 MNHEY and CDR2 SVGAGI. The CDR3 loop spans 13 amino acids. Unmatched junction bases numbered 1, after V lost 4 bases and J lost 2 bases. The DNA for the CDR3 is TGTGCCAGCAGTTGGGACAGTAACACTGAAGCTTTCTTT. Encoded protein: CASSWDSNTEAFF.

The chain recombines TRBV13 with TRBJ2-3; 15 bases line up with TRBD2. The V and J ends lost 5 bases and 2 bases, in that order; junction bases with no gene match: 11. This CDR3 spans 19 amino acids. Germline V lookup: CDR1 PRHDT, CDR2 FYEKMQ (reference sequence). DNA for the CDR3: TGTGCCAGCAGCCCCGGACTAGCGGGAGGGCCCGAGTACACAGATACGCAGTATTTT. Its protein is CASSPGLAGGPEYTDTQYF.

The chain carries TRBV7-2 and TRBJ1-2, with TRBD1 matching over 8 bases. CDR3 length: 14 amino acids. Germline CDR1 reads SGHTA; CDR2 reads FQGNSA. Germline trimming cut 2 bases from V and 6 bases from J; bases unmatched to any gene: 5. The DNA for the CDR3 is TGTGCCAGCAGCTTACCAGGGGGCGCGCATGGCTACACCTTC. As protein: CASSLPGGAHGYTF.

This chain connects TRBV5-1 to TRBJ2-7; 9 positions agree with TRBD1. The CDR3 runs to 15 residues. In germline, CDR1 is SGHRS, CDR2 YFSETQ. V lost 0 bases to trimming and J lost 5 bases; unmatched junction nucleotides: 6. The DNA of the CDR3 is TGCGCCAGCAGCTTGGATACAGGGGGCCTGGACGAGCAGTACTTC. Protein: CASSLDTGGLDEQYF.

The rearrangement links TRBV6-5 to TRBJ1-4; 8 bases align to TRBD1. This CDR3 is built from 16 residues. Germline CDR1 is MNHEY and CDR2 is SVGAGI. V gave up 2 bases and J gave up 5 bases; unmatched junction bases: 7. The CDR3 DNA is TGTGCCAGCAGTTACAGTGACAGGGGATTAAATGAAAAACTGTTTTTT. This translates into CASSYSDRGLNEKLFF.

This clone was seen only once. This CDR3 is also generated by other DNA sequences in the sample. The J gene is TRBJ2-4, the V gene TRBV27; D is undetermined. V was cut by 5 bases and J by 0 bases, with 5 bases left in between. Germline assignment: CDR1 MNHEY and CDR2 SMNVEV (reference sequence). The CDR3 extends over 13 amino acids. The CDR3 DNA is TGTGCCAGCAGTCCGCTAGCCAAAAACATTCAGTACTTC. Amino acids: CASSPLAKNIQYF.

As to this clone: At the DNA level, this CDR3 is encoded by other sequences in the same sample as well. The chain links TRBV29-1 to TRBJ1-1; TRBD1 agrees at 7 bases. The V gene's germline CDR1 is SQVTM and CDR2 ANQGSEA. The CDR3 consists of 13 residues. Trimming removed 6 bases from V and 1 base from J; junction bases left unmatched: 5. CDR3 DNA sequence: TGCAGCGTCGACCGGGACAGGAACACTGAAGCTTTCTTT. Translation: CSVDRDRNTEAFF.

This chain joins TRBV27 and TRBJ2-7; 9 nucleotides align to TRBD1. Germline lookup yields CDR1 MNHEY and CDR2 SMNVEV (reference sequence). The trim removed 1 base at V and 3 bases at J, leaving 1 base unmatched. CDR3 length: 14 residues. The CDR3 loop is CASSLWDRVYEQYF. The CDR3 DNA sequence: TGTGCCAGCAGTTTATGGGACAGGGTCTACGAGCAGTACTTC.

The genes are TRBV6-6 and TRBJ1-5; unclear D gene. Germline values: CDR1 MNHNY, CDR2 SVGAGI (reference sequence). The length of the CDR3 is 14 residues. V was shortened by 10 bases and J by 0 bases, with 13 bases between the two germline ends. The CDR3 coding sequence is TGTGCCACCCGGGCCGACTATAGCAATCAGCCCCAGCATTTT. Translated, it gives CATRADYSNQPQHF.

The genes are TRBV5-1 and TRBJ2-1; D may be TRBD2 (6 bases). The CDR3 loop spans 18 amino acids. V lost 4 bases, J lost 1 base, and 21 bases lay in between. Germline assignment: CDR1 SGHRS and CDR2 YFSETQ. Written as DNA, the CDR3 is TGCGCCAGCAGCCCGGAGGGCCAGGGCGAGAGGTCCTACAATGAGCAGTTCTTC. This encodes CASSPEGQGERSYNEQFF.

V is TRBV2 and J is TRBJ2-2, with a possible D match to TRBD1 (5 bases). This CDR3 has 15 residues. Germline-derived CDR1 and CDR2 are SNHLY and FYNNEI. V lost 1 base and J lost 5, with 11 bases in between. CDR3: CASSEGTKITGELFF. The DNA for the CDR3 is TGTGCCAGCAGTGAAGGGACAAAAATTACCGGGGAGCTGTTTTTT.

J is TRBJ1-5 and V is TRBV2; perhaps TRBD1 as D (5 bases). Germline V gene data show CDR1 as SNHLY and CDR2 as FYNNEI. The CDR3 contains 16 residues. The germline V and J ends were trimmed by 4 bases and 12 bases, with 25 bases remaining between them. DNA of the CDR3: TGTGCCAGCAGTGGGCCACCCCGGGACCCTCTCCAGGGCCAGCATTTT. Amino acids: CASSGPPRDPLQGQHF.

V and J are TRBV5-4 and TRBJ2-3; D may be TRBD2 (6 bases). Trimming shortened V by 4 bases and J by 0 bases, and 9 bases separated the two germline ends. CDR3 length: 14 amino acids. CDR1 is SGHNT, CDR2 YYREEE, per germline (reference sequence). The CDR3 spells CASSAGTSTDTQYF. DNA for the CDR3: TGTGCCAGCAGCGCCGGGACTAGCACAGATACGCAGTATTTT.

This chain joins TRBV28 and TRBJ1-2; TRBD1 might be the D (5 bases). The CDR3 is 15 amino acids. The germline V gene encodes CDR1 MDHEN and CDR2 SYDVKM. V was cut by 8 bases and J by 5 bases, with 21 bases left in between. The CDR3 sequence is CASWDRKGNGYGYTF. CDR3 coding DNA: TGTGCCAGCTGGGACCGAAAAGGGAATGGGTATGGCTACACCTTC.

CDR3 nucleotides: TGTGCCAGCAGCTTACAGGGGCCCGCGGGAGGTAGCTACAATGAGCAGTTCTTC. Protein: CASSLQGPAGGSYNEQFF. The chain has TRBV7-2 and TRBJ2-1; 8 bases agree with TRBD2. The CDR3 has 18 residues. The trim removed 2 bases at V and 3 bases at J, leaving 12 bases unmatched. Germline CDR1 reads SGHTA; CDR2 reads FQGNSA.

The chain has TRBV18 and TRBJ2-4; perhaps D is TRBD1 or TRBD2 (5 bases each). The CDR3 is 17 amino acids. V was trimmed by 6 bases and J by 1 base, leaving 19 bases between them. Germline V gene sequence: CDR1 KGHSH, CDR2 LQKENI. CDR3 DNA sequence: TGTGCCAGCTCGATCCTCAGGGCCGGGGAGGCCAAAAACATTCAGTACTTC. Protein: CASSILRAGEAKNIQYF.

The chain carries TRBV7-6 and TRBJ2-1; the D is unclear. Germline CDR1 reads SGHVS; CDR2 reads FNYEAQ. CDR3 size: 14 residues. The ends were cut back, 5 bases at V and 2 bases at J, with 10 bases in the middle. CDR3 loop: CASSPGGAYNEQFF. The CDR3 bases are TGTGCCAGCAGCCCCGGTGGTGCCTACAATGAGCAGTTCTTC.

This rearrangement joins TRBV7-2 to TRBJ2-1; 8 bases are a match to TRBD2. The V gene end was trimmed by 5 bases and the J gene end by 7 bases; junction bases not matched to a gene: 16. The V gene's germline CDR1 is SGHTA and CDR2 FQGNSA. CDR3 length: 17 amino acids. The CDR3 reads CASSTQAGRAVWNEQFF. Written as DNA, the CDR3 is TGTGCCAGCAGCACACAAGCCGGGAGGGCGGTTTGGAATGAGCAGTTCTTC.

This clone was found a few times. This chain joins TRBV19 and TRBJ1-5; D ambiguous. Trimming took 3 bases from V and 2 from J, leaving 17 bases between them. The CDR3 runs to 17 residues. Germline CDR1 LNHDA, CDR2 SQIVND (reference sequence). The CDR3 loop is CASSMYRSPAGNQPQHF. In DNA form, the CDR3 reads TGTGCCAGTAGTATGTACAGATCTCCTGCGGGCAATCAGCCCCAGCATTTT.

The genes are TRBV5-1 and TRBJ2-3, with 14 bases identical to TRBD2. The CDR3 is made up of 16 amino acids. Germline V gene lookup returns CDR1 SGHRS and CDR2 YFSETQ. After removal of 4 bases from V and 9 bases from J, the junction contained 10 bases not matched to a gene. CDR3 DNA: TGCGCCAGCAGCAGCGGGACTAGCGGGAGAGTTGGGACGCAGTATTTT. Translation: CASSSGTSGRVGTQYF.

This chain links TRBV6-6 with TRBJ1-5; 7 bases align to TRBD1. In germline, CDR1 is MNHNY, CDR2 SVGAGI (reference sequence). With 6 bases clipped from V and 6 bases from J, the junction kept 8 bases outside the gene matches. This CDR3 is 14 amino acids long. The DNA for the CDR3 is TGTGCCAGCAGGACAACAGGGGTTGGTCAGCCCCAGCATTTT. It is translated as CASRTTGVGQPQHF.

This sequence joins TRBV28 and TRBJ1-5, with D perhaps matching TRBD1 (6 bases). Germline CDR1 reads MDHEN; CDR2 reads SYDVKM. Deletions cut 8 bases from V and 3 bases from J, with 17 bases between. This CDR3 has 15 residues. The CDR3 region has the DNA TGTGCCAGCGGAGGGGGGGCAGTGAACAATCAGCCCCAGCATTTT. Translating it yields CASGGGAVNNQPQHF. The whole variable domain, remainder taken from reference TRBV28 and TRBJ1-5, is DVKVTQSSRYLVKRTGEKVFLECVQDMDHENMFWYRQDPGLGLRLIYFSYDVKMKEKGDIPEGYSVSREKKERFSLILESASTNQTSMYLCASGGGAVNNQPQHFGDGTRLSIL.